The next 22 T cell receptor beta chains were all read from a single sample in a study of control samples from healthy donors and cancer patients. The data were produced by immunoSEQ multiplex PCR, yet TCRdb's version contains in-frame clones alone and is incomplete. The table has 50,000 to 75,000 clones, 85% seen once. The material sequenced was blood. The receptors were sampled from a man aged 40-49 years in good health.

Note on this clone: In the same sample, other DNA sequences code for this CDR3. The chain recombines TRBV9 with TRBJ2-1; the D is unclear. Trimming shortened V by 0 bases and J by 3 bases, and 1 base separated the two germline ends. This CDR3 comprises 12 residues. CDR1 SGDLS and CDR2 YYNGEE come from the germline V gene. This CDR3 reads CASSVDYNEQFF. The DNA for the CDR3 is TGTGCCAGCAGCGTAGACTACAATGAGCAGTTCTTC. The full variable domain, with the rest looked up from reference TRBV9 and TRBJ2-1, is DSGVTQTPKHLITATGQRVTLRCSPRSGDLSVYWYQQSLDQGLQFLIQYYNGEERAKGNILERFSAQQFPDLHSELNLSSLELGDSALYFCASSVDYNEQFFGPGTRLTVL.

This chain links TRBV5-1 with TRBJ2-1, with 7 bases that match TRBD2. CDR3 length: 15 amino acids. With 2 bases clipped from V and 2 bases from J, the junction kept 4 bases outside the gene matches. Germline V gene data show CDR1 as SGHRS and CDR2 as YFSETQ. CDR3 DNA sequence: TGCGCCAGCAGCTTAAGCGGGACGACCTACAATGAGCAGTTCTTC. This sequence encodes CASSLSGTTYNEQFF.

The chain couples TRBV25-1 to TRBJ2-7, with 9 bases fitting TRBD2. Germline lookup yields CDR1 MGHDK and CDR2 SYGVNS. The CDR3 runs to 16 residues. With V trimmed by 2 bases and J by 5 bases, 10 bases remained unmatched. CDR3 sequence reads: CASSETRGSGRDEQYF. For the CDR3, the DNA is TGTGCCAGCAGTGAAACTAGAGGTAGCGGGAGAGACGAGCAGTACTTC.

The sample holds one count of this clone. The genes are TRBV4-3 and TRBJ2-1; possibly TRBD2 for D (5 bases). The CDR3 sequence is 17 residues long. Germline CDR1 LGHNA, CDR2 YSLEER. V was trimmed by 0 bases and J by 7 bases, leaving 19 bases between them. The CDR3 coding sequence is TGCGCCAGCAGCCAAGAAGCTTTGAGCCTAGCAACGAATGAGCAGTTCTTC. Protein sequence: CASSQEALSLATNEQFF.

This clone came up a few times. The V and J genes are TRBV7-9 and TRBJ2-7; D may be TRBD1 (6 bases). V shed 9 bases and J shed 2 bases, with 17 bases lying between them. Per the germline V gene, CDR1 is SEHNR and CDR2 is FQNEAQ (reference sequence). This CDR3 contains 14 residues. The chain's CDR3 is CASSSSRTAYEQYF. The CDR3 bases are TGTGCCAGTTCCTCGTCCAGGACAGCCTACGAGCAGTACTTC.

The sample holds one count of this clone. V and J are TRBV7-2 and TRBJ1-4, with 7 bases matching TRBD1. The CDR3 has 15 residues. After removal of 5 bases from V and 8 bases from J, the junction contained 11 bases not matched to a gene. Looked up from germline, CDR1 is SGHTA and CDR2 is FQGNSA. The CDR3 DNA reads TGTGCCAGCAGCGCCCAAATAGGGGGCAGAGAAAAACTGTTTTTT. Translated, it gives CASSAQIGGREKLFF.

This clone has a single count. The rearrangement uses TRBV7-2 and TRBJ2-5, with D possibly called TRBD1 or TRBD2 (5 bases each). Germline V lookup: CDR1 SGHTA, CDR2 FQGNSA. Trimming removed 4 bases from V and 2 bases from J, with 23 bases in between. The CDR3 contains 18 residues. The CDR3 here is CASSSVFSGTVNQETQYF. CDR3 nucleotide sequence: TGTGCCAGCAGCTCGGTATTCTCCGGGACGGTCAATCAAGAGACCCAGTACTTC.

The chain links TRBV30 to TRBJ1-3; TRBD1 aligns across 9 bases. CDR3 length: 19 amino acids. Trimming at V came to 3 bases and at J to 3 bases, leaving 18 bases not matched to a gene. Germline V lookup: CDR1 GTSNPN, CDR2 SVGIG (reference sequence). CDR3 in DNA: TGTGCCTGGAGCCTGCGACCTTGGGACAGGGAATCTGTTGGAAACACCATATATTTT. Protein sequence: CAWSLRPWDRESVGNTIYF.

The genes are TRBV4-2 and TRBJ1-5, with D possibly matching TRBD1 (5 bases). This CDR3 has 17 amino acids. Per germline, CDR1 LGHNA and CDR2 YNFKEQ. V dropped 0 bases and J dropped 0 bases, with 12 bases sitting between them. For the CDR3, the DNA is TGTGCCAGCAGCCAAGATCAGTCCAGGGATAGCAATCAGCCCCAGCATTTT. Protein: CASSQDQSRDSNQPQHF.

V usage is TRBV12-3 or TRBV12-4 and J usage is TRBJ1-2, with D uncertain. The CDR3 has 12 residues. V was trimmed by 0 bases and J by 2 bases, leaving 1 base between them. The DNA for the CDR3 is TGTGCCAGCAGTTTAGCGAACTATGGCTACACCTTC. It codes for CASSLANYGYTF.

The chain has TRBV4-3 and TRBJ1-2, with TRBD1 as a possible D gene (5 bases). Germline CDR1 is LGHNA and CDR2 is YSLEER. The CDR3 has 16 residues. The ends were cut back, 0 bases at V and 4 bases at J, with 15 bases in the middle. The CDR3 sequence is CASSQDLEGVLYGYTF. The CDR3 nucleotides read TGCGCCAGCAGCCAAGATTTGGAAGGGGTCCTCTATGGCTACACCTTC.

The chain combines TRBV5-3 with TRBJ2-5; 7 bases fit TRBD2. TRBV5-3 is an open reading frame whose function is uncertain. The CDR3 runs 15 residues. The ends lost 1 base at V and 5 bases at J; junction bases unmatched: 8. CDR3 loop: CARSLPSGTSETQYF. For the CDR3, the DNA is TGTGCCAGAAGCTTGCCTAGCGGTACAAGTGAGACCCAGTACTTC.

This sequence joins TRBV9 and TRBJ1-2; 9 bases align to TRBD1. The germline CDR1 and CDR2 sequences are SGDLS and YYNGEE. CDR3 size: 15 residues. The junction had 9 bases not matched to a gene; V was cut back by 5 bases and J by 4 bases. The CDR3 sequence is CASSGTTGGGYGYTF. In DNA, the CDR3 is TGTGCCAGCAGTGGGACTACAGGGGGCGGCTATGGCTACACCTTC.

J is TRBJ1-1 and V is TRBV18, with unresolved D. The CDR3 length is 17 residues. Per germline, CDR1 KGHSH and CDR2 LQKENI. The germline V and J ends were trimmed by 1 base and 0 bases, with 15 bases remaining between them. CDR3 region: CASSPLLQQRMNTEAFF. CDR3 nucleotide sequence: TGTGCCAGCTCACCACTATTACAACAGCGGATGAACACTGAAGCTTTCTTT.

This chain uses TRBV19 with TRBJ2-3, with a possible D match to TRBD1 (6 bases). Per the germline V gene, CDR1 is LNHDA and CDR2 is SQIVND (reference sequence). The length of the CDR3 is 14 residues. V was cut by 5 bases and J by 2 bases, with 11 bases left in between. The CDR3 region is CASSPGQFTDTQYF. The CDR3 region has the DNA TGTGCCAGTAGTCCGGGACAATTCACAGATACGCAGTATTTT. The whole variable domain, filled in from reference TRBV19 and TRBJ2-3, reads DGGITQSPKYLFRKEGQNVTLSCEQNLNHDAMYWYRQDPGQGLRLIYYSQIVNDFQKGDIAEGYSVSREKKESFPLTVTSAQKNPTAFYLCASSPGQFTDTQYFGPGTRLTVL.

Here the CDR3 DNA reads TGTGCCAGCAGCTTCGACGTCTCGCTGAACACCGGGGAGCTGTTTTTT. It encodes CASSFDVSLNTGELFF. The rearrangement uses TRBV4-2 and TRBJ2-2; D not resolved. V was pared by 5 bases and J by 1 base, with 14 bases between. CDR1 LGHNA and CDR2 YNFKEQ come from the germline V gene. CDR3 size: 16 residues.

This clone was seen just once. The V call is TRBV18, the J call TRBJ1-4, with unresolved D. Germline V gene lookup returns CDR1 KGHSH and CDR2 LQKENI. Trimming removed 2 bases from V and 1 base from J, with 5 bases in between. The CDR3 totals 14 residues. Here the CDR3 DNA reads TGTGCCAGCTCACCAGGTGGAACTAATGAAAAACTGTTTTTT. Translated, it gives CASSPGGTNEKLFF.

The chain uses TRBV27 and TRBJ1-5, with D possibly matching TRBD1 (5 bases). Per germline, CDR1 MNHEY and CDR2 SMNVEV (reference sequence). Trimming shortened V by 2 bases and J by 1 base, and 15 bases separated the two germline ends. The CDR3 contains 17 residues. This CDR3 reads CASSLSLGVGSNQPQHF. The CDR3 DNA reads TGTGCCAGCAGTTTAAGTTTGGGGGTGGGCAGCAATCAGCCCCAGCATTTT.

This chain uses TRBV5-1 with TRBJ2-1, with 12 bases that match TRBD2. CDR3 length: 20 residues. Looked up from germline, CDR1 is SGHRS and CDR2 is YFSETQ. With 0 bases clipped from V and 5 bases from J, the junction kept 15 bases outside the gene matches. CDR3 amino acids: CASSLARTSGRPISNNEQFF. In nucleotides, the CDR3 is TGCGCCAGCAGCTTGGCCAGAACTAGCGGGAGGCCGATAAGCAACAATGAGCAGTTCTTC. Full variable domain (missing parts from reference TRBV5-1 and TRBJ2-1): KAGVTQTPRYLIKTRGQQVTLSCSPISGHRSVSWYQQTPGQGLQFLFEYFSETQRNKGNFPGRFSGRQFSNSRSEMNVSTLELGDSALYLCASSLARTSGRPISNNEQFFGPGTRLTVL.

The V gene is TRBV28, the J gene TRBJ1-1; no clear D gene. Germline V gene lookup returns CDR1 MDHEN and CDR2 SYDVKM. The CDR3 extends over 15 amino acids. Trimming pared 1 base from V and 0 bases from J, leaving 9 bases between. CDR3 coding DNA: TGTGCCAGCAGTTTATACCGAGCCCTGAACACTGAAGCTTTCTTT. It translates to CASSLYRALNTEAFF. The full variable domain, completed using reference TRBV28 and TRBJ1-1, is DVKVTQSSRYLVKRTGEKVFLECVQDMDHENMFWYRQDPGLGLRLIYFSYDVKMKEKGDIPEGYSVSREKKERFSLILESASTNQTSMYLCASSLYRALNTEAFFGQGTRLTVV.

V usage is TRBV12-5 and J usage is TRBJ2-7; possible D gene TRBD1, 5 bases. The length of the CDR3 is 13 residues. The V and J ends lost 1 base and 3 bases respectively, with 7 bases between them. Germline V CDR1 and CDR2: LGHNT, FRNRAP. The CDR3 protein is CASGLGQSYEQYF. Written as DNA, the CDR3 is TGTGCTAGTGGTTTGGGACAGAGCTACGAGCAGTACTTC.

The gene calls are TRBV7-2 and TRBJ2-1; 14 bases align to TRBD2. V dropped 2 bases and J dropped 15; count of bases not matched to a gene: 9. Germline-derived CDR1 and CDR2 are SGHTA and FQGNSA. The CDR3 has 15 residues. CDR3 coding DNA: TGTGCCAGCAGCTTACATTCCGGGACTAGCGGGAGTCTGTTCTTC. Protein product: CASSLHSGTSGSLFF.